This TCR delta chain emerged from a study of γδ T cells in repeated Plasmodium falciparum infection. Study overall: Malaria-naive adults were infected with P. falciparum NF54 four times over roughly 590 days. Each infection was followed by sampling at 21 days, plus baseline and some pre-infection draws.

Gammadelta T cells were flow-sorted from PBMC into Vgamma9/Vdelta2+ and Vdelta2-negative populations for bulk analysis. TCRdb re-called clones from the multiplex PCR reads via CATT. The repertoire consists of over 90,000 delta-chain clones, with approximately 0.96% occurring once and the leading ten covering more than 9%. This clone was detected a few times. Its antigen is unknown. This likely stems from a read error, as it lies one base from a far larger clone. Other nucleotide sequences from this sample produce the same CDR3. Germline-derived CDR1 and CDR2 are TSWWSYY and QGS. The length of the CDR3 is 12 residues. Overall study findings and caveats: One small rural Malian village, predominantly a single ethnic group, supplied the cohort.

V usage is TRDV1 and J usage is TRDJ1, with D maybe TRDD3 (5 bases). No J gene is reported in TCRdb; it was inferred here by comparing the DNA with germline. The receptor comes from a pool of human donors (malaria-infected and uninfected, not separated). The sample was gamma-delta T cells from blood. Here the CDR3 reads CALGRGLGELIF. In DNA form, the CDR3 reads TGCGCTCTTGGTCGGGGGCTAGGAGAACTCATCTTT.